This TCR beta chain was obtained from a study of T-cell reconstitution after alpha-beta-depleted transplantation in children (dated by TCRdb to the mid-2010s). Regarding the research as a whole: T-cell immune reconstitution after TCRalphabeta/CD19-depleted allogeneic hematopoietic cell transplantation in children was quantitatively tracked in the study by means of TCR repertoire profiling. The full study reports these points: Apparently early alphabetaT-cell count recovery about two months after transplant reportedly relied on only several hundred rapidly expanded clones derived from non-depleted graft cells. The high TCRbeta diversity at day 60 in some patients was ascribed to recipient T cells and intrathymic progenitors that had survived conditioning. Over subsequent months, a decline in hyperexpanded clone frequencies was noted, and after one year, T-cell counts and TCRbeta diversity were mostly ascribed to newly produced T cells.

The library was made by PCR. Sequenced using an Illumina HiSeq 2500. TCR library preparation used molecular barcoding, with unique molecular identifiers applied to normalize quantification of the TCRbeta repertoire. The raw public reads went through TCRdb reprocessing: fastp at Q25, MiXCR clone calling, in-frame beta chains kept. Records with the same CDR3 protein are collapsed into one entry carrying the most frequent genes and DNA. This sample holds 450,000 to 550,000 distinct CDR3 sequences; about 10% were observed only once. Together, the top ten hold roughly 15% of the sample. The sample's treatment or condition label is to be understood as: allogeneic hematopoietic cell transplantation with graft depleted of TCRalphabeta T cells and CD19 B cells. TCRalphabeta/CD19-depleted allogeneic hematopoietic cell grafts were given to the transplant recipients, all of whom were children. On this clonotype: Its antigen remains undetermined. No base-level quality is on record; no much larger clone is a single base apart.

V and J are trimmed by 3 bases and 10 bases, and the gene matches miss 6 bases of the junction. The CDR3, from cysteine to phenylalanine, totals 12 residues. This entry keeps only the CDR3 DNA: 36 bases, framed from base 1. From the germline V gene, CDR1 is SGHRS and CDR2 is YFSETQ. The chain is made from TRBV5-1 and TRBJ1-1; 7 bases in the middle match TRBD1. This specimen consisted of PBMCs, mostly from graft donor cells, obtained 180 days after TCRalphabeta/CD19-depleted stem cell transplant. The clonotype comes from a female patient aged 2 to 10 who had a stem cell transplant for aplastic anemia, so the T cells may come from the graft donor. DNA sequence: TGCGCCAGCAGCTACGGACAGGAAGGAGCTTTCTTT. It encodes CASSYGQEGAFF.